This T cell receptor (beta chain) is drawn from a study of T cells in narcolepsy. Study context: Healthy controls were enrolled alongside patients with narcolepsy type 1 or type 2.

Germline assignment: CDR1 SNHLY and CDR2 FYNNEI. The germline V and J ends were trimmed by 5 bases and 3 bases, with 10 bases remaining between them. The CDR3 has 13 amino acids. A remark on this clone: Its specificity is not known.

Clones were sequenced by immunoSEQ multiplex PCR, and TCRdb holds only the in-frame ones, with some missing. The sample includes 23,000 or so clones, just under 85% seen only once; the top ten take roughly 1.3%. Study-wide results and limits: Comparing one patient's CSF and blood CD4+ clonotypes highlighted HCRT- and TRIB2-specific autoreactive clonotypes. No autoreactive T cell clone sequences appeared in some memory CD4+ repertoires. Reportedly, autoreactive clonotypes were serially detected in patients' blood but not controls'.

The sequence was collected from a human donor with narcolepsy. The sample comprised CD45RA- memory CD4+ T cells from PBMCs. The V gene is TRBV2, the J gene TRBJ2-5, with D possibly matching TRBD1 (5 bases). The CDR3 here is CASSWEGEETQYF. The CDR3 DNA sequence: TGTGCCAGCAGTTGGGAAGGGGAAGAGACCCAGTACTTC.